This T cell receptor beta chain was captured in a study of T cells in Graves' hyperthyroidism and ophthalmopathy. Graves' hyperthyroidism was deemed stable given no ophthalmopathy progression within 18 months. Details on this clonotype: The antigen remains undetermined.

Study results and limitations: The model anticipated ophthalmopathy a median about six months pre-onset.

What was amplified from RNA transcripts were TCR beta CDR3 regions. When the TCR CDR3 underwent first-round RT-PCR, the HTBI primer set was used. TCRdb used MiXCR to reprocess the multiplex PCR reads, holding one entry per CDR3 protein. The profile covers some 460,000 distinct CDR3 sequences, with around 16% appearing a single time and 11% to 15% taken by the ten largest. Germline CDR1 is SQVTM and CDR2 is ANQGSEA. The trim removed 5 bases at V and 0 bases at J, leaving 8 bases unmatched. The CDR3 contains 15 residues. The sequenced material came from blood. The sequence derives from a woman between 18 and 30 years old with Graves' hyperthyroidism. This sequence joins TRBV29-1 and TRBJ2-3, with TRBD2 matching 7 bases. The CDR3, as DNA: TGCAGCGTTCCAAAAGCGGGGACTAGCACAGATACGCAGTATTTT. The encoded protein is CSVPKAGTSTDTQYF.